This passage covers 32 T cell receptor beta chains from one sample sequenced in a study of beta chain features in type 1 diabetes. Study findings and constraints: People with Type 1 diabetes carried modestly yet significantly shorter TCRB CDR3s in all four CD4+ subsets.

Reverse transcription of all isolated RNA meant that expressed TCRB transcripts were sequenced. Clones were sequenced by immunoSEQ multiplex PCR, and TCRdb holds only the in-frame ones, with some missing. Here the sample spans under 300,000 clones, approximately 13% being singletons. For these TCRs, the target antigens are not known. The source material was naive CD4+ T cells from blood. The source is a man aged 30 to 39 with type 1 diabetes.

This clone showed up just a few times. CDR3 in DNA: TGTGCCAGCAGCTTTCGGGGACAGGGTTTTAGCAATCAGCCCCAGCATTTT. Protein product: CASSFRGQGFSNQPQHF. V usage is TRBV5-6 and J usage is TRBJ1-5, with 9 positions matching TRBD1. Trimming cost V 2 bases and J 0 bases; bases outside gene matches: 6. Germline loops: CDR1 SGHDT, CDR2 YYEEEE. The CDR3 totals 17 residues.

Here the CDR3 reads CASSSQGARGVTNEKLFF. The CDR3 DNA is TGCGCCAGCAGCTCACAGGGGGCGCGGGGTGTAACTAATGAAAAACTGTTTTTT. V gene TRBV5-1 combines with J gene TRBJ1-4; 9 bases are a match to TRBD1. Germline CDR1 reads SGHRS; CDR2 reads YFSETQ. CDR3 length: 18 residues. V trimming: 3 bases; J trimming: 1 base; junction bases outside the gene matches: 10.

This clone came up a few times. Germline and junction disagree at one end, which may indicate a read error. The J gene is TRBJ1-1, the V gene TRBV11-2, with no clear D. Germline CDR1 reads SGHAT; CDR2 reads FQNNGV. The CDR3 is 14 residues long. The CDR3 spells CASSHGTGPSLEGF. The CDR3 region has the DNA TGTGCCAGCAGCCACGGCACTGGGCCTTCCTTGGAAGGATTT.

The CDR3 is CASSAPYSYEQYF. CDR3 nucleotides: TGTGCCAGCAGCGCCCCGTACAGTTACGAGCAGTACTTC. This chain connects TRBV9 to TRBJ2-7; D is unclear. Trimming cost V 3 bases and J 4 bases, with 11 bases left between them. The CDR3 runs to 13 residues. Per germline, CDR1 SGDLS and CDR2 YYNGEE.

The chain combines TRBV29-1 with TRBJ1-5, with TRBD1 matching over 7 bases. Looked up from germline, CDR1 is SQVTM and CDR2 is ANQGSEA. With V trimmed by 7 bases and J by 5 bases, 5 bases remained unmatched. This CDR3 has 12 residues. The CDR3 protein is CSARQGDQPQHF. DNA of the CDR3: TGCAGCGCCAGACAGGGAGATCAGCCCCAGCATTTT.

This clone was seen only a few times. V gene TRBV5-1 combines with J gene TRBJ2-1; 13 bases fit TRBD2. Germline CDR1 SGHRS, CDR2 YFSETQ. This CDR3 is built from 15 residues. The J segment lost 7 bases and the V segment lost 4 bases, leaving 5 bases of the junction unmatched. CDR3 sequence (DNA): TGCGCCAGCAGCCCGGGACTAGCGGGACATAATGAGCAGTTCTTC. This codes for CASSPGLAGHNEQFF.

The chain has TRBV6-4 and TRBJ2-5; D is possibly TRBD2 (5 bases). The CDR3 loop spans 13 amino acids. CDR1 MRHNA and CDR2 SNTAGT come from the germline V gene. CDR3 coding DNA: TGTCCTCCAAGGACTTTGGCGCAAGAGACCCAGTACTTC. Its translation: CPPRTLAQETQYF.

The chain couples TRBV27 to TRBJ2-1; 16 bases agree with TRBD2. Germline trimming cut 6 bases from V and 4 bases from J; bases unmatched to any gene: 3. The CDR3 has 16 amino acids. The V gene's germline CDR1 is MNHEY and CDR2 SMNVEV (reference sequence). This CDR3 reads CASRQGLAGGYNEQFF. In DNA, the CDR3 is TGTGCCAGCAGGCAGGGACTAGCGGGAGGGTACAATGAGCAGTTCTTC.

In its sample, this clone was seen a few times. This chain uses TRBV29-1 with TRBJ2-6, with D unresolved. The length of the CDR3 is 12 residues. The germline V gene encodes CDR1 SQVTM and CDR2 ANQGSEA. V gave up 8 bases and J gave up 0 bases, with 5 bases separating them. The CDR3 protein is CSFLSGANVLTF. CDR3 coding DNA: TGCAGCTTTCTCTCTGGGGCCAACGTCCTGACTTTC.

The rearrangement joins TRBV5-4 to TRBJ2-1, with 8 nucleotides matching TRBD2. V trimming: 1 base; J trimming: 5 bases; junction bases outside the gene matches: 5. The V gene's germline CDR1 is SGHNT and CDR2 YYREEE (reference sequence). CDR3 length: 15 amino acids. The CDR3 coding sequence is TGTGCCAGCAGCTTGCAACTAGCGGTAAACAATGAGCAGTTCTTC. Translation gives CASSLQLAVNNEQFF.

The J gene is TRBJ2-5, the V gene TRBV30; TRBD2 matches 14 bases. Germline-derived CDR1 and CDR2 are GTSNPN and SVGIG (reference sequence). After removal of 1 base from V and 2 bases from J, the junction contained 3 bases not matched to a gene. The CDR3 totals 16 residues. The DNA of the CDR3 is TGTGCCTGGAGTGCTGGGACTAGCGGGGGTCAAGAGACCCAGTACTTC. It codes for CAWSAGTSGGQETQYF.

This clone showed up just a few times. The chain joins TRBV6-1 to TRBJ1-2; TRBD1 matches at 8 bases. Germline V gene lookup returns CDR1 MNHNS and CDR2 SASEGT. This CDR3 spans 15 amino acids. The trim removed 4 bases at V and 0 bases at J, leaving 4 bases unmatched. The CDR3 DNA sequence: TGTGCCAGCAGTGCAGAGGACAGGGCTAACTATGGCTACACCTTC. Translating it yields CASSAEDRANYGYTF.

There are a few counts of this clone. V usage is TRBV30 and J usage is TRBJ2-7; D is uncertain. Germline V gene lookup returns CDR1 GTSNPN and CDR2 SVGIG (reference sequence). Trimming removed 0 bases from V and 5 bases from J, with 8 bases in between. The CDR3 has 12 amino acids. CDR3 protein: CAWSVTYNEQYF. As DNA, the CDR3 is TGTGCCTGGAGTGTGACTTATAACGAGCAGTACTTC.

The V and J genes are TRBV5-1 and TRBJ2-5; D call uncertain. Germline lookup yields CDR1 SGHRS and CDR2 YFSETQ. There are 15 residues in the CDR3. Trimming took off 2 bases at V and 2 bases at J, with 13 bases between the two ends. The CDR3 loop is CASSFSRLVQETQYF. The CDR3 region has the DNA TGCGCCAGCAGCTTTTCACGGCTAGTACAAGAGACCCAGTACTTC.

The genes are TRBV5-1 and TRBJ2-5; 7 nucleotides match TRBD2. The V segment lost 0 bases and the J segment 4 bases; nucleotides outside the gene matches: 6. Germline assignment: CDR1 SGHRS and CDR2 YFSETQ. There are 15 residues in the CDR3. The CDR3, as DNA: TGCGCCAGCAGCTTGGAAGGCTCTAGCGGAGAGACCCAGTACTTC. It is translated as CASSLEGSSGETQYF.

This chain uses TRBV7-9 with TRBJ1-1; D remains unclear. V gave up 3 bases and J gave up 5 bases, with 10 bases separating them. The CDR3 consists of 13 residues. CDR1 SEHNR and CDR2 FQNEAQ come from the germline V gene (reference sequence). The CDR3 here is CASSFGPGTEAFF. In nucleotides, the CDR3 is TGTGCCAGCAGCTTCGGCCCGGGGACTGAAGCTTTCTTT.

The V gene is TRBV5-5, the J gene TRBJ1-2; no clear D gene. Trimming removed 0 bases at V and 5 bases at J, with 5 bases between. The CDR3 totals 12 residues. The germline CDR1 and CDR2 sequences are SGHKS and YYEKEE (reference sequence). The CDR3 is CASSLGQYGYTF. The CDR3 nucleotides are TGTGCCAGCAGCTTGGGCCAGTATGGCTACACCTTC.

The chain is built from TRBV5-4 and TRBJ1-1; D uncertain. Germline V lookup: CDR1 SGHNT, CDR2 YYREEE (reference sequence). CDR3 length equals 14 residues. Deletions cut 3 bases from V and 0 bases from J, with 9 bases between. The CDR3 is CASSSRWMNTEAFF. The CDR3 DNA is TGTGCCAGCAGCTCGAGGTGGATGAACACTGAAGCTTTCTTT.

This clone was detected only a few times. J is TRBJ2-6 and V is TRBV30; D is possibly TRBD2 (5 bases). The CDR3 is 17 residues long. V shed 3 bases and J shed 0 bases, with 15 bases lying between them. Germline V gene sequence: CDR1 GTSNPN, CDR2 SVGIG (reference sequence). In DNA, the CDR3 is TGTGCCTGGAGACTGGCGGGTTACCTCTCTGGGGCCAACGTCCTGACTTTC. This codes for CAWRLAGYLSGANVLTF.

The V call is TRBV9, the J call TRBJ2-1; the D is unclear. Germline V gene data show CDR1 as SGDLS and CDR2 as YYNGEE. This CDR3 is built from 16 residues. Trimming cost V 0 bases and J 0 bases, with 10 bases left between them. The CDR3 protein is CASSVGAISSYNEQFF. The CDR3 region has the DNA TGTGCCAGCAGCGTAGGGGCGATTAGCTCCTACAATGAGCAGTTCTTC.

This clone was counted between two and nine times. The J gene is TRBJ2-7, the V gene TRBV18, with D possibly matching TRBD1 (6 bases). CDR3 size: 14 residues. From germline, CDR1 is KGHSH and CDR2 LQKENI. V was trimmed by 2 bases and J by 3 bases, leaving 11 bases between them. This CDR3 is CASSPNRAGYEQYF. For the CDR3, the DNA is TGTGCCAGCTCACCAAACAGGGCGGGCTACGAGCAGTACTTC.

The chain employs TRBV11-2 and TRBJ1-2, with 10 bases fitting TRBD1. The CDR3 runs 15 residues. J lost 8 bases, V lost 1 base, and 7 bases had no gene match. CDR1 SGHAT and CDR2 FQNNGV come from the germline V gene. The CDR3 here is CASSLVGQGGLGYTF. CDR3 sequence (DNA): TGTGCCAGCAGCTTAGTCGGACAGGGGGGCTTAGGCTACACCTTC.

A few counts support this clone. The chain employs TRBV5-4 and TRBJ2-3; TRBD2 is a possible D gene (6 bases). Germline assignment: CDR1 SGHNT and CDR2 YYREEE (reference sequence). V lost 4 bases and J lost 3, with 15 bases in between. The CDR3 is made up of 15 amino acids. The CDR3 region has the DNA TGTGCCAGCAGCCCGGACCGGGGGAGAACAGATACGCAGTATTTT. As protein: CASSPDRGRTDTQYF.

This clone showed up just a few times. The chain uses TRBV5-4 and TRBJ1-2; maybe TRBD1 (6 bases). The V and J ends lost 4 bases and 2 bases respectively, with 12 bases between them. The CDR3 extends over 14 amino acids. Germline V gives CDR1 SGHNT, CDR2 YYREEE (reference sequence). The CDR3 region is CASSPVQGNYGYTF. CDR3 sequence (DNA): TGTGCCAGCAGCCCGGTCCAGGGGAACTATGGCTACACCTTC.

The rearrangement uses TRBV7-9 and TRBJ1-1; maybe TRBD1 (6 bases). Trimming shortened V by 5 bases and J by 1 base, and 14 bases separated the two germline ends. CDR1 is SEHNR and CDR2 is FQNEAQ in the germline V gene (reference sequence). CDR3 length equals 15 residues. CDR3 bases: TGTGCCAGCAGCGTGCTCGGACAGAGGAACACTGAAGCTTTCTTT. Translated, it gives CASSVLGQRNTEAFF.

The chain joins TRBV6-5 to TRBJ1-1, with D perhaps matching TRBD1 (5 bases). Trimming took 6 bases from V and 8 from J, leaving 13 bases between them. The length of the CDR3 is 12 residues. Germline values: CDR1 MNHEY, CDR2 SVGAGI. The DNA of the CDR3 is TGTGCCAGCAGAACAGGAGCTAGGGAAGCTTTCTTT. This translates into CASRTGAREAFF.

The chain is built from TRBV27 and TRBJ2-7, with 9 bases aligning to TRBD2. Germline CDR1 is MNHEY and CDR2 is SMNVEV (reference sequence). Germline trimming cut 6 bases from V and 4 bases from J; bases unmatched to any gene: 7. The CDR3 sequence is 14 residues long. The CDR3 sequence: CASSPSGRKYEQYF. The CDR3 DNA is TGTGCCAGCAGCCCGAGCGGGAGGAAGTACGAGCAGTACTTC.

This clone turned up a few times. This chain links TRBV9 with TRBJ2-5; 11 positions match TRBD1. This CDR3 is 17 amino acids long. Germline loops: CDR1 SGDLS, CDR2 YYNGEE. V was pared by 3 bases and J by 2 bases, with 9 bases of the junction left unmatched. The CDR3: CASSDRTGGARQETQYF. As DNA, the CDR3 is TGTGCCAGCAGCGACCGGACAGGGGGCGCGAGGCAAGAGACCCAGTACTTC.

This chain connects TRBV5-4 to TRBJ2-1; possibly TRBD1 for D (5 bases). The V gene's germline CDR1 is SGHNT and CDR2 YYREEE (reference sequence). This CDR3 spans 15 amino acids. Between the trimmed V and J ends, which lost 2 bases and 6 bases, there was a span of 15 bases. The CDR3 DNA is TGTGCCAGCAGCTTTCCTGACGGCAGGGTCAATGAGCAGTTCTTC. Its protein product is CASSFPDGRVNEQFF.

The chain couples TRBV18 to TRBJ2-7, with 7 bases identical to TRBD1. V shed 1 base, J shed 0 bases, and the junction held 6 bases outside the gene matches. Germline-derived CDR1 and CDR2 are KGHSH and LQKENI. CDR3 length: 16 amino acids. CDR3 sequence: CASSPLPGQSSYEQYF. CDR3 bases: TGTGCCAGCTCACCACTACCGGGACAGTCCTCCTACGAGCAGTACTTC. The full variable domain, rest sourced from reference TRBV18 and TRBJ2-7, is NAGVMQNPRHLVRRRGQEARLRCSPMKGHSHVYWYRQLPEEGLKFMVYLQKENIIDESGMPKERFSAEFPKEGPSILRIQQVVRGDSAAYFCASSPLPGQSSYEQYFGPGTRLTVT.

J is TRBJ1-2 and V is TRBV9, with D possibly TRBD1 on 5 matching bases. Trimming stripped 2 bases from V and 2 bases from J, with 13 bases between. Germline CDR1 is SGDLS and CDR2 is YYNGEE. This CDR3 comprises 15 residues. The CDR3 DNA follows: TGTGCCAGCAGCGTCGGACAACCTAAAAACTATGGCTACACCTTC. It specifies CASSVGQPKNYGYTF.

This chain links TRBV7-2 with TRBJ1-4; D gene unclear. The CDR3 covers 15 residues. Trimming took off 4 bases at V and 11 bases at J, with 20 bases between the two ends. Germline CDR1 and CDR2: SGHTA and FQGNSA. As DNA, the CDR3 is TGTGCCAGCAGCTCGCTTAGTCTTTCAGGAGGGAAACTGTTTTTT. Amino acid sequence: CASSSLSLSGGKLFF.